A selection of T cell receptor beta chains follows, all from one sample in a study of cytomegalovirus exposure and HLA in healthy donors. TCRdb's copy holds only in-frame clones and misses some; the assay was immunoSEQ multiplex PCR. The repertoire includes roughly 120,000 clones, 75% to 90% of them detected once, and 4% to 5.5% sits in the top ten. The material sequenced was PBMCs. These receptors were taken from a man between 18 and 35 years old in good health and CMV-seropositive. The CDR3 runs from the conserved cysteine through the conserved F or W. For some rows the clone size is stated as once, few or many, or as a class when expanded; others skip it.

CDR3aa: CASSEGEAYGYTF; j_gene: TRBJ1-2; v_gene: TRBV6-1; abundance: .; len: 13
CDR3aa: CASSLDGLAKNIQYF; j_gene: TRBJ2-4; v_gene: TRBV5-1; abundance: .; len: 15
CDR3aa: CASSFIAGLLYEQYF; j_gene: TRBJ2-7; v_gene: TRBV28; abundance: .; len: 15
CDR3aa: CASRAGGSNQPQHF; j_gene: TRBJ1-5; v_gene: TRBV2; abundance: once; len: 14
CDR3aa: CASSFTVVGTDTQYF; j_gene: TRBJ2-3; v_gene: TRBV6-4; abundance: few; len: 15
CDR3aa: CASSVLPDRLKEKLFF; j_gene: TRBJ1-4; v_gene: TRBV5-1; abundance: .; len: 16
CDR3aa: CASSPEQIF; j_gene: TRBJ2-1; v_gene: TRBV7-9; abundance: .; len: 9
CDR3aa: CASSLGSTGIYGYTF; j_gene: TRBJ1-2; v_gene: TRBV5-1; abundance: .; len: 15
CDR3aa: CATDPRPGNTIYF; j_gene: TRBJ1-3; v_gene: TRBV7-9; abundance: .; len: 13
CDR3aa: CASSFDREYYGYTF; j_gene: TRBJ1-2; v_gene: TRBV11-2; abundance: .; len: 14
CDR3aa: CASSPKLDTQYF; j_gene: TRBJ2-3; v_gene: TRBV18; abundance: .; len: 12
CDR3aa: CASSQDRVYGYTF; j_gene: TRBJ1-2; v_gene: TRBV5-1; abundance: .; len: 13
CDR3aa: CASSYDRAIHEQYF; j_gene: TRBJ2-7; v_gene: TRBV5-1; abundance: .; len: 14
CDR3aa: CASSGTGQPYNEQFF; j_gene: TRBJ2-1; v_gene: TRBV6-4; abundance: .; len: 15
CDR3aa: CASSGAQGAGYTF; j_gene: TRBJ1-2; v_gene: TRBV5-5; abundance: .; len: 13